Below, 18 T cell receptor beta chains from the same sample are listed, as sequenced in a study of Tregs in tolerant kidney transplant recipients. TCRdb keeps only in-frame clones here, not all; method: immunoSEQ multiplex PCR. The sample shows some 68,000 clones, roughly 84% of them seen only once. The sequenced sample was CD4+ T cells from blood. The receptors come from a human donor in good health.

The sample holds one count of this clone. The V and J genes are TRBV6-6 and TRBJ2-1; 7 bases align to TRBD1. The CDR3 is made up of 11 amino acids. The trim removed 7 bases at V and 12 bases at J, leaving 6 bases unmatched. CDR1 is MNHNY, CDR2 SVGAGI, per germline (reference sequence). The CDR3 reads CASTFDRVQFF. CDR3 in DNA: TGTGCCAGCACCTTCGACAGGGTGCAGTTCTTC.

The rearrangement uses TRBV19 and TRBJ2-5, with unresolved D. The CDR3 sequence is 14 residues long. From germline, CDR1 is LNHDA and CDR2 SQIVND (reference sequence). Deletions cut 2 bases from V and 5 bases from J, with 12 bases between. The CDR3 DNA reads as TGTGCCAGTAGTATACGCCACAACGGGGAGACCCAGTACTTC. Encoded protein: CASSIRHNGETQYF.

This chain connects TRBV10-3 to TRBJ2-5; TRBD2 is a possible D gene (6 bases). V was trimmed by 4 bases and J by 5 bases, leaving 17 bases between them. The CDR3 sequence is 15 residues long. The germline CDR1 and CDR2 sequences are ENHRY and SYGVKD. CDR3 bases: TGTGCCATCAGTGGATCGTCGGGAGTACGGGAGACCCAGTACTTC. This sequence encodes CAISGSSGVRETQYF.

The V gene is TRBV15, the J gene TRBJ1-5, with TRBD1 as a possible D gene (6 bases). The V end lost 0 bases, the J end lost 1 base, and 7 bases lay between the germline ends. Germline-derived CDR1 and CDR2 are LNHNV and YYDKDF (reference sequence). The length of the CDR3 is 15 residues. CDR3 sequence (DNA): TGTGCCACCAGCAGAGACAGGGGAAGCAATCAGCCCCAGCATTTT. This sequence encodes CATSRDRGSNQPQHF.

The chain is built from TRBV30 and TRBJ2-2; D not resolved. CDR1 is GTSNPN and CDR2 is SVGIG in the germline V gene (reference sequence). Trimming removed 2 bases at V and 2 bases at J, with 9 bases between. The CDR3 is made up of 14 amino acids. CDR3 protein: CAWSNIVNTGELFF. CDR3 in DNA: TGTGCCTGGAGTAATATCGTAAACACCGGGGAGCTGTTTTTT.

The chain recombines TRBV27 with TRBJ2-1, with TRBD2 matching over 12 bases. This CDR3 has 16 amino acids. Trimming removed 7 bases from V and 8 bases from J; junction bases left unmatched: 12. Germline V gene sequence: CDR1 MNHEY, CDR2 SMNVEV (reference sequence). CDR3 amino acids: CASNALLAGGLHEQFF. The CDR3 coding sequence is TGTGCCAGCAACGCCCTTCTAGCGGGAGGGCTCCATGAGCAGTTCTTC.

The rearrangement joins TRBV2 to TRBJ1-2; no reliable D call. There are 14 residues in the CDR3. V lost 3 bases and J 6 bases, leaving 14 bases between the germline ends. Germline V gene data show CDR1 as SNHLY and CDR2 as FYNNEI. The CDR3: CASSESRSAHGYTF. CDR3 sequence (DNA): TGTGCCAGCAGTGAGTCTCGGTCAGCCCATGGCTACACCTTC.

This chain links TRBV4-1 with TRBJ2-3; 7 nucleotides line up with TRBD2. V shed 8 bases and J 5 bases; nucleotides not matched to a gene: 10. Germline lookup yields CDR1 MGHRA and CDR2 YSYEKL. This CDR3 comprises 14 residues. CDR3 loop: CASSTRRGLDTQYF. The CDR3 nucleotides are TGCGCCAGCTCAACTAGGCGGGGGTTAGATACGCAGTATTTT.

The V and J genes are TRBV19 and TRBJ2-2; tentatively, D is TRBD1 (5 bases). The CDR3 spans 14 residues. Per germline, CDR1 LNHDA and CDR2 SQIVND (reference sequence). Trimming stripped 6 bases from V and 3 bases from J, with 11 bases between. In nucleotides, the CDR3 is TGTGCCAGTAGCCCAAAGGGGTACACCGGGGAGCTGTTTTTT. It codes for CASSPKGYTGELFF.

V is TRBV15 and J is TRBJ2-5, with a possible D match to TRBD2 (6 bases). Looked up from germline, CDR1 is LNHNV and CDR2 is YYDKDF (reference sequence). The CDR3 spans 16 residues. The V end lost 3 bases, the J end lost 5 bases, and 19 bases lay between the germline ends. CDR3 sequence reads: CATSRAAGSGGETQYF. CDR3 DNA: TGTGCCACCAGCAGGGCCGCGGGGAGCGGAGGGGAGACCCAGTACTTC.

The chain links TRBV11-3 to TRBJ2-2, with 13 bases matching TRBD2. The germline V gene encodes CDR1 SGHNT and CDR2 YENEEA. V gave up 5 bases and J gave up 1 base; unmatched junction bases: 7. The CDR3 is made up of 18 amino acids. This chain's CDR3 is CASSPTSGRARNTGELFF. CDR3 coding DNA: TGTGCCAGCAGCCCAACTAGCGGGAGGGCCAGGAACACCGGGGAGCTGTTTTTT. Variable domain in full (rest from reference TRBV11-3 and TRBJ2-2): EAGVVQSPRYKIIEKKQPVAFWCNPISGHNTLYWYLQNLGQGPELLIRYENEEAVDDSQLPKDRFSAERLKGVDSTLKIQPAELGDSAVYLCASSPTSGRARNTGELFFGEGSRLTVL.

The V gene is TRBV30, the J gene TRBJ2-7; D unclear. CDR1 is GTSNPN, CDR2 SVGIG, per germline (reference sequence). The CDR3 has 12 residues. The V end was cut by 2 bases, the J end by 1 base, with 6 bases between. DNA for the CDR3: TGTGCCTGGAGTTGGGGATCCTACGAGCAGTACTTC. Translating it yields CAWSWGSYEQYF.

The genes are TRBV7-2 and TRBJ1-1; D is uncertain. Between the trimmed V and J ends, which lost 1 base and 1 base, there was a span of 7 bases. Germline V gene sequence: CDR1 SGHTA, CDR2 FQGNSA. The CDR3 sequence is 14 residues long. The chain's CDR3 is CASSLVWANTEAFF. CDR3 bases: TGTGCCAGCAGCTTAGTTTGGGCGAACACTGAAGCTTTCTTT.

The V gene is TRBV9, the J gene TRBJ2-1; D remains unclear. The germline V gene has CDR1 SGDLS and CDR2 YYNGEE. The CDR3 has 12 residues. V dropped 0 bases and J dropped 10 bases, with 8 bases sitting between them. CDR3 sequence reads: CASSVEAGEQFF. The CDR3 coding sequence is TGTGCCAGCAGCGTAGAAGCCGGCGAGCAGTTCTTC.

The gene calls are TRBV4-3 and TRBJ1-2; D remains ambiguous. The CDR3 is made up of 16 amino acids. Trimming removed 0 bases from V and 4 bases from J, with 15 bases in between. Germline V gene lookup returns CDR1 LGHNA and CDR2 YSLEER. CDR3 nucleotides: TGCGCCAGCAGCCAAGAAATGGCAGAGGATATCTATGGCTACACCTTC. Its translation is CASSQEMAEDIYGYTF.

The rearrangement joins TRBV5-6 to TRBJ1-2, with D hard to call. There are 15 residues in the CDR3. With 1 base removed from V and 2 bases from J, the gap between germline ends came to 12 bases. Germline CDR1 and CDR2: SGHDT and YYEEEE. The DNA of the CDR3 is TGTGCCAGCAGCTTGTCGGGGAGGGTGAACTATGGCTACACCTTC. This translates into CASSLSGRVNYGYTF.

The CDR3, as DNA: TGTGCCACGACCCCCAAGGGCCCGGGTGGGAACACCATATATTTT. Translation: CATTPKGPGGNTIYF. The chain combines TRBV7-6 with TRBJ1-3; D ambiguous. The V gene's germline CDR1 is SGHVS and CDR2 FNYEAQ. The V end was cut by 10 bases, the J end by 7 bases, with 23 bases between. This CDR3 has 15 residues.

This sequence joins TRBV5-6 and TRBJ1-1; no clear D. Germline CDR1 and CDR2: SGHDT and YYEEEE. V gave up 2 bases and J gave up 8 bases, with 16 bases separating them. The CDR3 totals 14 residues. The CDR3 nucleotides are TGTGCCAGCAGCTTTAGTCTGGTATCGGGAGAAGCTTTCTTT. It translates to CASSFSLVSGEAFF.